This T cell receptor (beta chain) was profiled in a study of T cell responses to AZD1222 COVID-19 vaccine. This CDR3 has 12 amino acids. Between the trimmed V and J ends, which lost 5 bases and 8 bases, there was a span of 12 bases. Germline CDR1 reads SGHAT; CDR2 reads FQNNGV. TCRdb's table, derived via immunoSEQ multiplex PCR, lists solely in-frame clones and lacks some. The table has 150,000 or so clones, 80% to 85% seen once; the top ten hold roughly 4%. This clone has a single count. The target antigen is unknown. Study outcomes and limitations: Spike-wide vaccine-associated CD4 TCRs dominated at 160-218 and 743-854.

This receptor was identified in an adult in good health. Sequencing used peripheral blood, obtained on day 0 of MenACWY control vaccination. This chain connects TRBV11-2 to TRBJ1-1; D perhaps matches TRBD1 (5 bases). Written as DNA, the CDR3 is TGTGCCAGCAGCCCCGAGGGGAGGGAAGCTTTCTTT. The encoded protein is CASSPEGREAFF.